The entry below gives a single T cell receptor (beta chain) sequence along with its context. TCRdb keeps only in-frame clones here, not all; method: immunoSEQ multiplex PCR. The table includes 35,000 to 50,000 clones, about 96% detected once. Germline V CDR1 and CDR2: MDHEN, SYDVKM. This CDR3 is built from 15 residues. V shed 7 bases and J 0 bases; nucleotides not matched to a gene: 1. This entry is derived from a study of technical replicates of blood from a few donors. This clonotype originated in a human donor in good health. J is TRBJ2-1 and V is TRBV28, with 12 bases lining up with TRBD2. Sequencing used T cells isolated from PBMCs. The CDR3 region is CASKGLAGSYNEQFF. The CDR3 bases are TGTGCCAGCAAGGGACTAGCGGGCTCCTACAATGAGCAGTTCTTC. The full variable domain, in which reference TRBV28 and TRBJ2-1 provide the parts outside the CDR3, is DVKVTQSSRYLVKRTGEKVFLECVQDMDHENMFWYRQDPGLGLRLIYFSYDVKMKEKGDIPEGYSVSREKKERFSLILESASTNQTSMYLCASKGLAGSYNEQFFGPGTRLTVL.